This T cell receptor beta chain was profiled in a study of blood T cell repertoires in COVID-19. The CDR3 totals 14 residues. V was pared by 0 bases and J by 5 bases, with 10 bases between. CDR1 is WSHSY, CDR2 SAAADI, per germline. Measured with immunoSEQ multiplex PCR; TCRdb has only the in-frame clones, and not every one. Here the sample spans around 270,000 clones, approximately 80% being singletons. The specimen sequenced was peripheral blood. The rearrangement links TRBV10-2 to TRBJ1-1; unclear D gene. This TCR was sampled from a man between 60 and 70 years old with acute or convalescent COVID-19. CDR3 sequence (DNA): TGCGCCAGCAGTGAGTCGCTAGGAGGAACTGAAGCTTTCTTT. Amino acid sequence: CASSESLGGTEAFF.